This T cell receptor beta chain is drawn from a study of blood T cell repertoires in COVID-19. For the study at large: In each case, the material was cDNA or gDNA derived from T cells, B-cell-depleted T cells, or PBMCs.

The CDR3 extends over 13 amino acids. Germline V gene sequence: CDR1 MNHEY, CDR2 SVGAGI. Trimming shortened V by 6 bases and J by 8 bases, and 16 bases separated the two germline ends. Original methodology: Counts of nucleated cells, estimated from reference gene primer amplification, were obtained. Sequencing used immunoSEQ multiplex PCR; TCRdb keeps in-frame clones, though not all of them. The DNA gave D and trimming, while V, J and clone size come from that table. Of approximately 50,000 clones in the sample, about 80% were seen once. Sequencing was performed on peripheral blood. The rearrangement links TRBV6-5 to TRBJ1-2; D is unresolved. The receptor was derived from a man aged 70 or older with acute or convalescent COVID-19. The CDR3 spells CASRTSSLGGYTF. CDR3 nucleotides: TGTGCCAGCAGGACTAGCAGCCTGGGAGGCTACACCTTC.